The 12 T cell receptor beta chains in this list originate from one sample, sequenced in a study of cytomegalovirus exposure and HLA in healthy donors (dated 2017 in TCRdb). Libraries came from the immunoSEQ multiplex PCR assay. For the multiplex PCR, a mixture combining 60 forward primers for TCR Vbeta segments and 13 reverse primers for TCR Jbeta segments was used. Entries here come from immuneACCESS through TCRdb and include only in-frame sequences with V and J called. Some clones fail to appear in such tables; in the studies checked, an unresolved V gene covers under half of the shortfall, and the cause of the remainder is unknown. This sample holds 200,000 to 250,000 clones; 70% were observed only once. The top ten clonotypes cover 2.6% of the sample. The material sequenced was PBMCs. The receptor set was obtained from a man between 35 and 55 years old in good health and CMV-seropositive.

This clone has a single count. V usage is TRBV7-8 and J usage is TRBJ1-1; D is uncertain. V was cut by 5 bases and J by 1 base, with 14 bases left in between. Germline loops: CDR1 SGHVS, CDR2 FQNEAQ. The CDR3 consists of 15 residues. The CDR3 spells CASSPPRRANTEAFF. The DNA of the CDR3 is TGTGCCAGCAGCCCTCCCAGGAGGGCGAACACTGAAGCTTTCTTT.

This clone came up a few times. In the same sample, other DNA sequences code for this CDR3. J is TRBJ1-2 and V is TRBV7-2, with D maybe TRBD1 (6 bases). Trimming stripped 3 bases from V and 0 bases from J, with 11 bases between. Germline V gene sequence: CDR1 SGHTA, CDR2 FQGNSA. This CDR3 has 15 amino acids. The CDR3 reads CASSFTQGPNYGYTF. The CDR3 DNA is TGTGCCAGCAGCTTCACGCAGGGGCCTAACTATGGCTACACCTTC.

The chain employs TRBV6-5 and TRBJ1-4, with D hard to call. The germline CDR1 and CDR2 sequences are MNHEY and SVGAGI. The CDR3 has 16 amino acids. Trimming took 0 bases from V and 0 from J, leaving 8 bases between them. The CDR3 loop is CASSYSARSTNEKLFF. In DNA, the CDR3 is TGTGCCAGCAGTTACTCAGCCAGGTCAACTAATGAAAAACTGTTTTTT.

This clone was counted a few times. In the same sample, other DNA sequences code for this CDR3. The rearrangement uses TRBV2 and TRBJ1-1, with a weak D call TRBD1 (6 bases). The V and J ends lost 3 bases and 1 base respectively, with 6 bases between them. From germline, CDR1 is SNHLY and CDR2 FYNNEI. This CDR3 contains 13 residues. The CDR3 bases are TGTGCCAGCAGTGACAGGGGGAACACTGAAGCTTTCTTT. Translation: CASSDRGNTEAFF.

The chain couples TRBV7-9 to TRBJ2-3; D might be TRBD1 (6 bases). Germline CDR1 and CDR2: SEHNR and FQNEAQ (reference sequence). The CDR3 contains 16 residues. Trimming took 5 bases from V and 4 from J, leaving 19 bases between them. The DNA of the CDR3 is TGTGCCAGCAGCCTCTGGGACACCTCAGGGGCAGATACGCAGTATTTT. Residues: CASSLWDTSGADTQYF.

The chain is built from TRBV5-6 and TRBJ2-5; 7 nucleotides align to TRBD2. The J call could be wrong; TRBJ2-7 is a better fit for the DNA end. Per germline, CDR1 SGHDT and CDR2 YYEEEE. The CDR3 totals 13 residues. The chain's CDR3 is CASSFGGTYEQYF. CDR3 nucleotides: TGTGCCAGCAGCTTCGGGGGGACCTACGAGCAGTACTTC.

The sample holds a few counts of this clone. The rearrangement uses TRBV5-1 and TRBJ1-4; 10 bases map to TRBD1. CDR3 length: 14 amino acids. Germline CDR1 is SGHRS and CDR2 is YFSETQ. The trim removed 4 bases at V and 9 bases at J, leaving 6 bases unmatched. CDR3 nucleotide sequence: TGCGCCAGCAGCGTGGACAGGGGGGGACAAAAACTGTTTTTT. Translation gives CASSVDRGGQKLFF.

The chain couples TRBV2 to TRBJ1-1; TRBD1 agrees at 8 bases. This CDR3 has 13 residues. Trimming removed 6 bases from V and 6 bases from J; junction bases left unmatched: 6. CDR1 and CDR2 from the germline V gene are SNHLY and FYNNEI. The DNA of the CDR3 is TGTGCCAGCAGGTTGACAGGGGTCCCTGAAGCTTTCTTT. Residues: CASRLTGVPEAFF.

The chain couples TRBV4-2 to TRBJ1-1; D ambiguous. The V end lost 0 bases, the J end lost 4 bases, and 9 bases lay between the germline ends. The CDR3 totals 14 residues. Germline CDR1 is LGHNA and CDR2 is YNFKEQ. For the CDR3, the DNA is TGTGCCAGCAGCCAAGATTATAGCGGCACTGAAGCTTTCTTT. Translation: CASSQDYSGTEAFF.

V and J are TRBV14 and TRBJ2-7, with D possibly being TRBD2 (6 bases). This CDR3 region has 13 residues. Germline V gene lookup returns CDR1 SGHDN and CDR2 FVKESK. The V end was cut by 6 bases, the J end by 3 bases, with 12 bases between. The CDR3 nucleotides read TGTGCCAGCAGGGCAAGCGGGTTCTACGAGCAGTACTTC. It codes for CASRASGFYEQYF.

This chain uses TRBV6-5 with TRBJ1-1; D may be TRBD1 (6 bases). The CDR3 contains 14 residues. Germline CDR1 and CDR2: MNHEY and SVGAGI. V lost 2 bases and J lost 4, with 11 bases in between. CDR3: CASSYGVGGTEAFF. The CDR3 DNA sequence: TGTGCCAGCAGTTACGGGGTAGGGGGCACTGAAGCTTTCTTT.

The rearrangement uses TRBV19 and TRBJ1-2; TRBD1 is a possible D gene (6 bases). Germline V lookup: CDR1 LNHDA, CDR2 SQIVND (reference sequence). This CDR3 is built from 15 residues. Trimming removed 3 bases at V and 3 bases at J, with 14 bases between. CDR3 coding DNA: TGTGCCAGTAGTATGTGGGGGCCCAACGACTATGGCTACACCTTC. This sequence encodes CASSMWGPNDYGYTF.